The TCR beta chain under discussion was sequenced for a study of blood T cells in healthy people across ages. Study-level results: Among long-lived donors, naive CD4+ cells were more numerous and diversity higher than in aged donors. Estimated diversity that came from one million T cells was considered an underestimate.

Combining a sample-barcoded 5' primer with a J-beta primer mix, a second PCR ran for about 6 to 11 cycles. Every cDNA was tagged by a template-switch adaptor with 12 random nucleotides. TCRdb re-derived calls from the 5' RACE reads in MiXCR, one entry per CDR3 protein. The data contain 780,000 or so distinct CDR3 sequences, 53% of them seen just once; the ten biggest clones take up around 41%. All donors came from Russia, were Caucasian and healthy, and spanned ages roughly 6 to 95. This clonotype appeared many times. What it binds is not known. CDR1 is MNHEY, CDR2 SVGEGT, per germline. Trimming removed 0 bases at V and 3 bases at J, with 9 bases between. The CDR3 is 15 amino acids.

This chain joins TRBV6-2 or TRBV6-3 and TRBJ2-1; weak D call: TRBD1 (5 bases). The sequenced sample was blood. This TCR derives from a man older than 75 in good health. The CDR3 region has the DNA TGTGCCAGCAGTTACTCGCCGGACATCTACAATGAGCAGTTCTTC. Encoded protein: CASSYSPDIYNEQFF.